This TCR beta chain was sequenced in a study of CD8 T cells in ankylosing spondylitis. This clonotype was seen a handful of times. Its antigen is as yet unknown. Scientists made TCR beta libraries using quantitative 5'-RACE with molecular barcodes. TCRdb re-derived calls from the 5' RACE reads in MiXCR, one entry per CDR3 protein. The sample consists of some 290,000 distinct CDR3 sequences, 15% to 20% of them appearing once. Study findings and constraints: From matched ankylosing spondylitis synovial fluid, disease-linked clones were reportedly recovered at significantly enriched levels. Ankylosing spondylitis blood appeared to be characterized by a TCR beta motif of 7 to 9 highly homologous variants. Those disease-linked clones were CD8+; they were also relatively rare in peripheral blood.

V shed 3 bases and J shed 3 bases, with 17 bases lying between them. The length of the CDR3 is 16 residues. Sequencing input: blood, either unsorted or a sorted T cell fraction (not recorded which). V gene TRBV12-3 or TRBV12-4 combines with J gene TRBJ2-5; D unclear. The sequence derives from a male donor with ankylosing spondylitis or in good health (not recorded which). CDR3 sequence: CASSFRPARVKETQYF. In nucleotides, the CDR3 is TGTGCCAGCAGTTTTCGGCCCGCGCGCGTAAAAGAGACCCAGTACTTC.